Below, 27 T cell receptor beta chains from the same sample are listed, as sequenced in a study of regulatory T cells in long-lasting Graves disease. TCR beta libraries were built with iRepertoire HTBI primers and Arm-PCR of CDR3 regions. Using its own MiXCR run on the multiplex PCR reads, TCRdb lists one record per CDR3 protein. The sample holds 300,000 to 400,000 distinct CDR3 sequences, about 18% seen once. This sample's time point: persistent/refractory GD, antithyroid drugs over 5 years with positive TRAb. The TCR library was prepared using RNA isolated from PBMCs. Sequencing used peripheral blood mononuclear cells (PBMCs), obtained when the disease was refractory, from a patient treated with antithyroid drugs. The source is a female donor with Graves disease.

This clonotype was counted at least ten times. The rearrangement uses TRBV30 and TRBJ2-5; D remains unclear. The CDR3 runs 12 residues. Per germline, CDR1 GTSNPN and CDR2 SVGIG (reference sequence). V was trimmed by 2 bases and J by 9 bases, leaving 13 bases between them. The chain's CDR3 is CAWSLDPRAQYF. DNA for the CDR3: TGTGCCTGGAGTTTGGATCCACGAGCCCAGTACTTC.

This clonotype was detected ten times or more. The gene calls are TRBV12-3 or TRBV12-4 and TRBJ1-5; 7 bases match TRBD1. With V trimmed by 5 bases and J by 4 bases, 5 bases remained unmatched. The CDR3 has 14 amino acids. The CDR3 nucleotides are TGTGCCAGCAGTCCTCCGGGACAGAATCAGCCCCAGCATTTT. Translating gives CASSPPGQNQPQHF.

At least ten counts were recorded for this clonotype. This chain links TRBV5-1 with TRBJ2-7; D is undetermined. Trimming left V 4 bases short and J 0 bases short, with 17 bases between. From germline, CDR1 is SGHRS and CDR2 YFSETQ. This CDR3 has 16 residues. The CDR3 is CASSPVGRLPSYEQYF. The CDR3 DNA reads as TGCGCCAGCAGCCCGGTCGGCAGGTTACCCTCCTACGAGCAGTACTTC.

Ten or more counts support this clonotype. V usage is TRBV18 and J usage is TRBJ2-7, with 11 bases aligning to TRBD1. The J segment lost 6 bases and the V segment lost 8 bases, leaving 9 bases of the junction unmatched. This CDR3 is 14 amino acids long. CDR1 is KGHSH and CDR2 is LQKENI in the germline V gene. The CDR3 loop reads CASSLGTGGAEQYF. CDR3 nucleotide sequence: TGTGCCAGCAGCTTAGGGACAGGGGGAGCCGAGCAGTACTTC.

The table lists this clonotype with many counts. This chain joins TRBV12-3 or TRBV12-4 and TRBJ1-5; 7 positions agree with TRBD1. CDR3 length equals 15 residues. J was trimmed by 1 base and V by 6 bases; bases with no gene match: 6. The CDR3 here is CASRDQGGSNQPQHF. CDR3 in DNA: TGTGCCAGCAGGGATCAGGGGGGAAGCAATCAGCCCCAGCATTTT.

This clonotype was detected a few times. CDR3 sequence reads: CASSLYSGETQYF. The CDR3 region has the DNA TGTGCCAGCAGTTTATACTCCGGGGAGACCCAGTACTTC. V usage is TRBV28 and J usage is TRBJ2-5; D is undetermined. Trimming left V 1 base short and J 5 bases short, with 8 bases between. Germline V CDR1 and CDR2: MDHEN, SYDVKM. The CDR3 sequence is 13 residues long.

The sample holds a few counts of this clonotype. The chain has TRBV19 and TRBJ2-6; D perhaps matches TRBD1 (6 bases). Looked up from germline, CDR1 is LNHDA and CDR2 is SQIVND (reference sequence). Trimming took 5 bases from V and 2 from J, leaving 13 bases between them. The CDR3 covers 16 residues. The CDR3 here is CASSLPTGPGANVLTF. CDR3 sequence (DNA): TGTGCCAGTAGTCTCCCGACAGGACCTGGGGCCAACGTCCTGACTTTC.

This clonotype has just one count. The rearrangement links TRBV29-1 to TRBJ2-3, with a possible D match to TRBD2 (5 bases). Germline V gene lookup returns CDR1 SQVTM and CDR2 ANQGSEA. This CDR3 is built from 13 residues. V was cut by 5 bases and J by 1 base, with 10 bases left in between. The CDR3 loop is CSVSGLRTDTQYF. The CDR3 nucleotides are TGCAGCGTTTCCGGACTTCGCACAGATACGCAGTATTTT.

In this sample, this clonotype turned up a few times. CDR3 nucleotides: TGTGCCAGCAGTTACTCGAAAAGGGGCTACGAGCAGTACTTC. Protein: CASSYSKRGYEQYF. The chain uses TRBV6-2 or TRBV6-3 and TRBJ2-7, with a tentative D call TRBD1 (5 bases). The CDR3 is 14 residues long. Germline V gene lookup returns CDR1 MNHEY and CDR2 SVGEGT. The ends were cut back, 0 bases at V and 3 bases at J, with 9 bases in the middle.

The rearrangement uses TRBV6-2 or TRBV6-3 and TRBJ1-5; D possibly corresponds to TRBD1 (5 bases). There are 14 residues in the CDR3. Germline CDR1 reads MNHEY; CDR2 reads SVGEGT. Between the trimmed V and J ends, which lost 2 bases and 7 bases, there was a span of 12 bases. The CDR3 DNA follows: TGTGCCAGCAGTTACCGGCAGGGAATGCAGCCCCAGCATTTT. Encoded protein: CASSYRQGMQPQHF.

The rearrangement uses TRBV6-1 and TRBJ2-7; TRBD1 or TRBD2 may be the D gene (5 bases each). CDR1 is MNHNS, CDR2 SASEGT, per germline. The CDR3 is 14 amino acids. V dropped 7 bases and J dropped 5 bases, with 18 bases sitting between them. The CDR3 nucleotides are TGTGCCAGCACGGGGCGGGTCCGGAAGGACGAGCAGTACTTC. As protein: CASTGRVRKDEQYF.

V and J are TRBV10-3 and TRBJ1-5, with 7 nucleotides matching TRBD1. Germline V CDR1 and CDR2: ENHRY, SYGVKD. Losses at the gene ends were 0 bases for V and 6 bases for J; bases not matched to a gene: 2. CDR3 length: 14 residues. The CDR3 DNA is TGTGCCATCAGTGAGTCAGGGGGCCGTCAGCCCCAGCATTTT. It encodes CAISESGGRQPQHF.

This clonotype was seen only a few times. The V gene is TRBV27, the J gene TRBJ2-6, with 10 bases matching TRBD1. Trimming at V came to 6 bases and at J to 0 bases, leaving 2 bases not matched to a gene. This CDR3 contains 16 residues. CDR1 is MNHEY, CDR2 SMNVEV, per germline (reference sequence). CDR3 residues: CASRGQGSSGANVLTF. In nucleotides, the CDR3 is TGTGCCAGCAGGGGACAGGGGAGCTCTGGGGCCAACGTCCTGACTTTC.

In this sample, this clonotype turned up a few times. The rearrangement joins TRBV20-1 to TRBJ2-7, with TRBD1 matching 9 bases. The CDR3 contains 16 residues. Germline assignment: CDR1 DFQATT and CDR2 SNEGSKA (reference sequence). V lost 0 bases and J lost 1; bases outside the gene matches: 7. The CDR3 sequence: CSARDHGTGISYEQYF. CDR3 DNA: TGCAGTGCTAGAGATCACGGGACAGGGATATCCTACGAGCAGTACTTC.

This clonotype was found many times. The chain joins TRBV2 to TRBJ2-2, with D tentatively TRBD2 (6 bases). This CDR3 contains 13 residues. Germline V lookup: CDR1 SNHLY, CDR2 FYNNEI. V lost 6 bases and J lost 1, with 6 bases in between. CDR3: CASRRENTGELFF. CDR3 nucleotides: TGTGCCAGCAGGCGGGAGAACACCGGGGAGCTGTTTTTT.

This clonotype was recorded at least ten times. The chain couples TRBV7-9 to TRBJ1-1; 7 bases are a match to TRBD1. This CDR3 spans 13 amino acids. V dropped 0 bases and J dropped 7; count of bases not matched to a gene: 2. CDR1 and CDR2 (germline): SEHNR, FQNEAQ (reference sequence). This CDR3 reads CASSLAGGGEAFF. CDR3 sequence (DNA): TGTGCCAGCAGCTTAGCAGGGGGCGGTGAAGCTTTCTTT.

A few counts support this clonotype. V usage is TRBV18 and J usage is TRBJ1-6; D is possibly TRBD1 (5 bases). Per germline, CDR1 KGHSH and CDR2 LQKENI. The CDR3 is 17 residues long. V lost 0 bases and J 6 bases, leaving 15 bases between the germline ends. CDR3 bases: TGTGCCAGCTCACCACCATGGGCCCAGGGCCTTAATTCACCCCTCCACTTT. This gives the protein CASSPPWAQGLNSPLHF.

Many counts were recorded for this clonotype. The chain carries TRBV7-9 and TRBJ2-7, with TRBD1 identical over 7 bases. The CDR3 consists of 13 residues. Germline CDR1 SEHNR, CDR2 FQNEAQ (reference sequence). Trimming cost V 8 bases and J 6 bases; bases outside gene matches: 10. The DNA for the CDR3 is TGTGCCAGCGGCTACAGGGGCGGCGGCGAGCAGTACTTC. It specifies CASGYRGGGEQYF.

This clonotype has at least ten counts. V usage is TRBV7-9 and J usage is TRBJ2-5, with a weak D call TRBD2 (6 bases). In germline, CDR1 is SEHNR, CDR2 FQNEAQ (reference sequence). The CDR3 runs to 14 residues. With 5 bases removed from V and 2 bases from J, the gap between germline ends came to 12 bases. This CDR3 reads CASSPFGGQETQYF. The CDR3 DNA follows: TGTGCCAGCAGCCCGTTCGGGGGTCAAGAGACCCAGTACTTC. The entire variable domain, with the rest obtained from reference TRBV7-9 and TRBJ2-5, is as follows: DTGVSQNPRHKITKRGQNVTFRCDPISEHNRLYWYRQTLGQGPEFLTYFQNEAQLEKSRLLSDRFSAERPKGSFSTLEIQRTEQGDSAMYLCASSPFGGQETQYFGPGTRLLVL.

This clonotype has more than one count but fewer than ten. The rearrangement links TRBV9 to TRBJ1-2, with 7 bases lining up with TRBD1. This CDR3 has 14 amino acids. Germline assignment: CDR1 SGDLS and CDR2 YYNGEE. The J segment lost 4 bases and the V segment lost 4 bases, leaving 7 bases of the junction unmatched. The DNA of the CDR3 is TGTGCCAGCAGCCAAGGGACAGTACTCTATGGCTACACCTTC. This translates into CASSQGTVLYGYTF. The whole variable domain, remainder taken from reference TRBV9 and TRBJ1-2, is DSGVTQTPKHLITATGQRVTLRCSPRSGDLSVYWYQQSLDQGLQFLIQYYNGEERAKGNILERFSAQQFPDLHSELNLSSLELGDSALYFCASSQGTVLYGYTFGSGTRLTVV.

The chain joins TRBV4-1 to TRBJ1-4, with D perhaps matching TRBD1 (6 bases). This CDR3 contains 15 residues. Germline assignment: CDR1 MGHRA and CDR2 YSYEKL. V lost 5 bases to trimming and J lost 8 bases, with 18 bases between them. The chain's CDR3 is CASSSISGAREKLFF. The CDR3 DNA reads TGCGCCAGCAGCTCAATCTCAGGGGCGAGGGAAAAACTGTTTTTT.

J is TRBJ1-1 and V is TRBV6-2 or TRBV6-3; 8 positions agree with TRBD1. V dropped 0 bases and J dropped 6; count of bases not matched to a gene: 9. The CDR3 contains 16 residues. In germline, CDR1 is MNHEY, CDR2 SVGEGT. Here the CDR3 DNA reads TGTGCCAGCAGTTACTCGAGAGACAGGGGAGGGTCTGAAGCTTTCTTT. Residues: CASSYSRDRGGSEAFF.

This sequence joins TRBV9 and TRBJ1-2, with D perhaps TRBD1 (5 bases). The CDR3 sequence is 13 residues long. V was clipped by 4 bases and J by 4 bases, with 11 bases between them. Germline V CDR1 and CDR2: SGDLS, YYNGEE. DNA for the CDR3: TGTGCCAGCAGCCCTATCGGGACCTATGGCTACACCTTC. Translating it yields CASSPIGTYGYTF.

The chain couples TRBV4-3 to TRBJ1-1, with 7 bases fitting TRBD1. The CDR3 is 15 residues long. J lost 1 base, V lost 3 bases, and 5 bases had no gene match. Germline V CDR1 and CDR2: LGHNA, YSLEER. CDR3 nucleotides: TGCGCCAGCAGCCAGGGGGGACAGTCGAACACTGAAGCTTTCTTT. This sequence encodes CASSQGGQSNTEAFF.

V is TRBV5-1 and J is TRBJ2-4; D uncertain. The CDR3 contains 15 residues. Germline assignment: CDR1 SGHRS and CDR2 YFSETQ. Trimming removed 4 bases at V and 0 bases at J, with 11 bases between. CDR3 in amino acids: CASSPPDSAKNIQYF. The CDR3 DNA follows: TGCGCCAGCAGCCCTCCAGACTCAGCCAAAAACATTCAGTACTTC. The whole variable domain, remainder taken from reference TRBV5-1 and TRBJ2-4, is KAGVTQTPRYLIKTRGQQVTLSCSPISGHRSVSWYQQTPGQGLQFLFEYFSETQRNKGNFPGRFSGRQFSNSRSEMNVSTLELGDSALYLCASSPPDSAKNIQYFGAGTRLSVL.

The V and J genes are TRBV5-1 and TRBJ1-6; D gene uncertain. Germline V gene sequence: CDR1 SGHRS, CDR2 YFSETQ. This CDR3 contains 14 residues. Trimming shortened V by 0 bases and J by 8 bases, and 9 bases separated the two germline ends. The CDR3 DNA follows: TGCGCCAGCAGCTTGGACAGAGAGGATTCACCCCTCCACTTT. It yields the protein CASSLDREDSPLHF.

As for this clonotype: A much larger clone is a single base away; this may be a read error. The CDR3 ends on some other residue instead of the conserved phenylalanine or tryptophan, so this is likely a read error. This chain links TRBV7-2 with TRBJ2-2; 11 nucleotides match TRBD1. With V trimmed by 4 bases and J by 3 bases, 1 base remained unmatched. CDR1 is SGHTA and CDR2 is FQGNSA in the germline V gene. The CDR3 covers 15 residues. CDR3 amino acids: CASSSGQGDTGELFL. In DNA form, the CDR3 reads TGTGCCAGCAGCTCGGGACAGGGGGACACCGGGGAGCTGTTTCTT.